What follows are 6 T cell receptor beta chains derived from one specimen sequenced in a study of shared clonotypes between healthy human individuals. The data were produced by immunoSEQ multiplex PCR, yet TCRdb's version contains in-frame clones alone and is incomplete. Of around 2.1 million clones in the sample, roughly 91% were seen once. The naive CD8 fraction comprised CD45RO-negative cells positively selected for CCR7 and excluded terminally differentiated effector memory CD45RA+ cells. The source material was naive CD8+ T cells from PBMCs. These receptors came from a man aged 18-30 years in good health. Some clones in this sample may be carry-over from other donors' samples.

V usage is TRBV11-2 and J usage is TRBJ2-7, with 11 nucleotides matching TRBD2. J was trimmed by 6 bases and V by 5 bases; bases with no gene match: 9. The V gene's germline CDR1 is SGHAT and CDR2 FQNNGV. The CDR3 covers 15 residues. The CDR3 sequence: CASSPPTSGIGEQYF. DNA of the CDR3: TGTGCCAGCAGCCCGCCGACTAGCGGGATCGGCGAGCAGTACTTC.

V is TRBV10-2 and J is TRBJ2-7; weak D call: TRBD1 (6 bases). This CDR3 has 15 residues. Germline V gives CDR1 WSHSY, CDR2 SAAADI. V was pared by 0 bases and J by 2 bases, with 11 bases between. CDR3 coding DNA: TGCGCCAGCAGTGAGTCATGGACAGACCCCTACGAGCAGTACTTC. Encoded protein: CASSESWTDPYEQYF.

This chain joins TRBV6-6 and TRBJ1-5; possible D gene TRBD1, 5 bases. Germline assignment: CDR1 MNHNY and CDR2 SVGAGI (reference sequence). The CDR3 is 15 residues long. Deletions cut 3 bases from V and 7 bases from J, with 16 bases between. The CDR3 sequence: CASSYGRERWQPQHF. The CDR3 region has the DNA TGTGCCAGCAGTTATGGCAGGGAAAGGTGGCAGCCCCAGCATTTT.

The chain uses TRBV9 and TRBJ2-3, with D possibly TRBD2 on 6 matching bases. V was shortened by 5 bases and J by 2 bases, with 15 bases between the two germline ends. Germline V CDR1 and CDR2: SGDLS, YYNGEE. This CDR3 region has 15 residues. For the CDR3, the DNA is TGTGCCAGCAGTACCAGTGGAGGGGCCACAGATACGCAGTATTTT. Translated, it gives CASSTSGGATDTQYF.

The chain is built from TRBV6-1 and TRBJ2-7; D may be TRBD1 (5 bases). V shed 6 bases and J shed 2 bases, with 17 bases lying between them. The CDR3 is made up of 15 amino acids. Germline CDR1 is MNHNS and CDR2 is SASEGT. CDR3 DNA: TGTGCCAGCAGCGCAACCCGACAGTCCCCCTACGAGCAGTACTTC. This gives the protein CASSATRQSPYEQYF.

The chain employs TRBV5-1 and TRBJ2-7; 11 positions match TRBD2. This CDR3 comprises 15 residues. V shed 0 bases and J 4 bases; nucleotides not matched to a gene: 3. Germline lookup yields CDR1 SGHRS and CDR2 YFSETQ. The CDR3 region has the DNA TGCGCCAGCAGCTTGGTGTCTAGCGGGGGGTACGAGCAGTACTTC. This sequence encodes CASSLVSSGGYEQYF.